In this sample, the clone carrying this TCR beta chain turned up once. This specimen comes from a study of CD8 T cells in Susac syndrome. Trimming took 4 bases from V and 2 from J, leaving 19 bases between them. This CDR3 spans 17 amino acids. Per germline, CDR1 MNHEY and CDR2 SMNVEV (reference sequence). cDNA came from roughly 0.5 to 1 ug RNA primed by random hexamers. TCRdb reanalysed the immunoSEQ multiplex PCR reads using MiXCR and keeps one entry per CDR3 protein. The data hold some 400,000 distinct CDR3 sequences, with roughly 85% observed a single time. The chain carries TRBV27 and TRBJ2-3; weak D call: TRBD1 (5 bases). The receptor was derived from a human donor with multiple sclerosis. Source material: CD8+ T cells from PBMCs. The CDR3 DNA reads as TGTGCCAGCAGTTCCGCGACGGCTGGGGCCCACACAGATACGCAGTATTTT. As protein: CASSSATAGAHTDTQYF.